Listed here are 22 T cell receptor beta chains from one sample, sequenced in a study. Treg sorting used a CD4+CD25+CD127-/low gate. TCRdb called the 5' RACE reads again in MiXCR, with one record for every CDR3 protein. Of roughly 45,000 distinct CDR3 sequences in the sample, roughly 21% are singletons; the top ten hold about 4.1%. Sequencing was performed on Tregs sorted from blood. The receptors shown here come from a female donor with breast cancer.

Note on this clonotype: At one end, the junction sequence differs from germline, possibly due to a read error. CDR3 coding DNA: TGTGCCGGCAGCTTAGGGGTTAGCGGGAGCTCCTACAATGAGCAGTTCTTC. Residues: CAGSLGVSGSSYNEQFF. The chain joins TRBV7-2 to TRBJ2-1; 9 bases align to TRBD2. The CDR3 covers 17 residues. Germline V gene data show CDR1 as SGHTA and CDR2 as FQGNSA.

V gene TRBV5-1 combines with J gene TRBJ2-1, with 9 bases that match TRBD1. V was pared by 3 bases and J by 8 bases, with 6 bases of the junction left unmatched. The germline V gene encodes CDR1 SGHRS and CDR2 YFSETQ. The CDR3 sequence is 14 residues long. For the CDR3, the DNA is TGCGCCAGCAGCTACGACAGGGGGAACGATGAGCAGTTCTTC. Protein product: CASSYDRGNDEQFF.

The rearrangement joins TRBV27 to TRBJ2-1; D might be TRBD1 (7 bases). Germline CDR1 is MNHEY and CDR2 is SMNVEV (reference sequence). This CDR3 comprises 14 residues. Trimming shortened V by 1 base and J by 9 bases, and 13 bases separated the two germline ends. The CDR3 DNA reads TGTGCCAGCAGTTTATTAGGAGGGGGCGGTGAGCAGTTCTTC. It translates to CASSLLGGGGEQFF.

This clonotype appeared a few times. V is TRBV15 and J is TRBJ2-1; D remains ambiguous. V lost 0 bases, J lost 4 bases, and 10 bases lay in between. Germline V gene data show CDR1 as LNHNV and CDR2 as YYDKDF (reference sequence). The CDR3 has 15 amino acids. As DNA, the CDR3 is TGTGCCACCAGCAGAGATCTGCTAGATTACAATGAGCAGTTCTTC. It yields the protein CATSRDLLDYNEQFF. The full variable domain, completed using reference TRBV15 and TRBJ2-1, is DAMVIQNPRYQVTQFGKPVTLSCSQTLNHNVMYWYQQKSSQAPKLLFHYYDKDFNNEADTPDNFQSRRPNTSFCFLDIRSPGLGDTAMYLCATSRDLLDYNEQFFGPGTRLTVL.

This clonotype was observed at least ten times. This sequence joins TRBV7-9 and TRBJ1-2, with 7 nucleotides matching TRBD1. Germline V gene data show CDR1 as SEHNR and CDR2 as FQNEAQ (reference sequence). V dropped 5 bases and J dropped 3; count of bases not matched to a gene: 3. The CDR3 consists of 13 residues. As DNA, the CDR3 is TGTGCCAGCAGCGACGACAGGGACTATGGCTACACCTTC. Residues: CASSDDRDYGYTF.

For this clonotype: A read error is possible here, since a much larger clone lies one base away. The chain links TRBV28 to TRBJ2-1; 10 bases agree with TRBD1. The CDR3 has 16 residues. The V gene's germline CDR1 is MDHEN and CDR2 SYDVKM. V shed 4 bases and J 8 bases; nucleotides not matched to a gene: 11. The CDR3 region is CASSSRQGARYHEQFF. The CDR3, as DNA: TGTGCCAGCAGTTCCAGACAGGGGGCGCGGTACCATGAGCAGTTCTTC.

This clonotype was recorded only once. The chain uses TRBV7-9 and TRBJ2-1, with D uncertain. This CDR3 has 13 residues. V lost 4 bases, J lost 5 bases, and 9 bases lay in between. Looked up from germline, CDR1 is SEHNR and CDR2 is FQNEAQ (reference sequence). The CDR3 bases are TGTGCCAGCAGCTACAGATCCAACAATGAGCAGTTCTTC. Its protein is CASSYRSNNEQFF. Drawing the rest from reference TRBV7-9 and TRBJ2-1, the complete variable domain is DTGVSQNPRHKITKRGQNVTFRCDPISEHNRLYWYRQTLGQGPEFLTYFQNEAQLEKSRLLSDRFSAERPKGSFSTLEIQRTEQGDSAMYLCASSYRSNNEQFFGPGTRLTVL.

This clonotype was seen repeatedly, ten times or more. The chain couples TRBV3-1 to TRBJ2-7, with D unresolved. Germline V gene lookup returns CDR1 LGHDT and CDR2 YNNKEL (reference sequence). The V end was cut by 4 bases, the J end by 3 bases, with 7 bases between. The CDR3 consists of 12 residues. CDR3 amino acids: CASSLQNYEQYF. DNA for the CDR3: TGTGCCAGCAGCCTGCAGAACTACGAGCAGTACTTC.

In its sample, this clonotype was seen a few times. The V gene is TRBV3-1, the J gene TRBJ2-3; D is ambiguous. The CDR3 loop spans 19 amino acids. Per the germline V gene, CDR1 is LGHDT and CDR2 is YNNKEL (reference sequence). Between the trimmed V and J ends, which lost 2 bases and 0 bases, there was a span of 21 bases. CDR3 amino acids: CASSQISIGSRFSTDTQYF. CDR3 in DNA: TGTGCCAGCAGCCAAATTAGTATTGGTTCCCGCTTTAGCACAGATACGCAGTATTTT.

The rearrangement uses TRBV5-1 and TRBJ2-3; D is ambiguous. CDR3 size: 11 residues. Trimming stripped 4 bases from V and 6 bases from J, with 6 bases between. Germline CDR1 reads SGHRS; CDR2 reads YFSETQ. CDR3: CASSNADTQYF. The CDR3 coding sequence is TGCGCCAGCAGCAATGCCGATACGCAGTATTTT.

The chain employs TRBV9 and TRBJ2-2; 8 bases are a match to TRBD2. The germline gives CDR1 SGDLS, CDR2 YYNGEE. The CDR3 sequence is 14 residues long. V dropped 5 bases and J dropped 0; count of bases not matched to a gene: 0. The CDR3 here is CASSSGANTGELFF. CDR3 bases: TGTGCCAGCAGTAGCGGGGCGAACACCGGGGAGCTGTTTTTT.

This clonotype occurred a few times. The gene calls are TRBV20-1 and TRBJ2-1, with TRBD2 matching over 9 bases. The germline V gene has CDR1 DFQATT and CDR2 SNEGSKA (reference sequence). J gave up 4 bases and V 0 bases, and 7 bases lay outside the gene matches. This CDR3 comprises 16 residues. The CDR3 DNA sequence: TGCAGTGCTAGAGAGCGCGGGGCGGGAGGGTACAATGAGCAGTTCTTC. This gives the protein CSARERGAGGYNEQFF.

A remark on this clonotype: This may arise from a read error, as a much more abundant clone is one base away. V usage is TRBV27 and J usage is TRBJ2-7; 9 positions agree with TRBD2. Germline V lookup: CDR1 MNHEY, CDR2 SMNVEV (reference sequence). CDR3 length: 15 amino acids. In nucleotides, the CDR3 is TGTGCCAGAAGTTTAGCGGGAGCTAGCTCCTACGAGCAGTACTTC. The encoded protein is CARSLAGASSYEQYF.

Ten or more counts support this clonotype. The rearrangement uses TRBV27 and TRBJ1-6; D ambiguous. V was clipped by 6 bases and J by 2 bases, with 2 bases between them. CDR3 length: 12 residues. Germline loops: CDR1 MNHEY, CDR2 SMNVEV (reference sequence). For the CDR3, the DNA is TGTGCCAGCAGCCCCTATAATTCACCCCTCCACTTT. Protein: CASSPYNSPLHF.

This rearrangement joins TRBV28 to TRBJ2-7; D not certain. Germline V CDR1 and CDR2: MDHEN, SYDVKM. There are 14 residues in the CDR3. The ends were cut back, 2 bases at V and 9 bases at J, with 17 bases in the middle. The CDR3 protein is CASSLSPLGPGQYF. CDR3 coding DNA: TGTGCCAGCAGTTTAAGTCCGCTGGGTCCAGGGCAGTACTTC. The complete variable domain, with remaining parts taken from reference TRBV28 and TRBJ2-7, reads DVKVTQSSRYLVKRTGEKVFLECVQDMDHENMFWYRQDPGLGLRLIYFSYDVKMKEKGDIPEGYSVSREKKERFSLILESASTNQTSMYLCASSLSPLGPGQYFGPGTRLTVT.

This clonotype was seen at least ten times. The chain is built from TRBV20-1 and TRBJ2-3; 12 bases match TRBD1. Losses at the gene ends were 6 bases for V and 14 bases for J; bases not matched to a gene: 3. Germline values: CDR1 DFQATT, CDR2 SNEGSKA (reference sequence). The CDR3 runs to 10 residues. CDR3 protein: CSARGQGAYF. The DNA for the CDR3 is TGCAGTGCCCGGGGACAGGGGGCGTATTTT.

This clonotype occurred many times. V gene TRBV4-1 combines with J gene TRBJ2-1; 9 bases match TRBD2. Germline V gene sequence: CDR1 MGHRA, CDR2 YSYEKL. The CDR3 runs to 16 residues. The V and J ends lost 1 base and 7 bases, in that order; junction bases with no gene match: 8. CDR3 in DNA: TGCGCCAGCAGCCAAGTCGCGGGAGGGCGGAGAAATGAGCAGTTCTTC. Protein: CASSQVAGGRRNEQFF.

Of note for this clonotype: A read error is possible here, since a much larger clone lies one base away. The chain is built from TRBV9 and TRBJ2-7, with TRBD1 matching over 9 bases. Germline CDR1 is SGDLS and CDR2 is YYNGEE. This CDR3 region has 14 residues. In DNA form, the CDR3 reads TGTACCAGCAGCGCCACAGGGGGCTCTAACGAGCAGTACTTC. As protein: CTSSATGGSNEQYF.

This chain links TRBV9 with TRBJ1-3, with D perhaps matching TRBD1 (5 bases). Trimming cost V 3 bases and J 6 bases, with 28 bases left between them. The V gene's germline CDR1 is SGDLS and CDR2 YYNGEE. This CDR3 contains 19 residues. The CDR3 bases are TGTGCCAGCAGCGACCCCCAAGGGGACGAACCGGGACCCCAAAACACCATATATTTT. Amino acids: CASSDPQGDEPGPQNTIYF.

To note about this clonotype: One base away lies a much larger clone, so this may be a sequencing read error. The J gene is TRBJ1-3, the V gene TRBV6-5; no clear D gene. The length of the CDR3 is 14 residues. Germline lookup yields CDR1 MNHEY and CDR2 SVGAGI. The CDR3 DNA reads TGTACCAGCAGCCGCGGAAAGTCTGGAAACACCATATATTTT. Translated: CTSSRGKSGNTIYF.

The chain couples TRBV5-6 to TRBJ2-1; 9 bases line up with TRBD2. The CDR3 covers 16 residues. The germline V gene encodes CDR1 SGHDT and CDR2 YYEEEE. V shed 3 bases, J shed 3 bases, and the junction held 7 bases outside the gene matches. The CDR3 loop is CASSSVGSGSYNEQFF. CDR3 coding DNA: TGTGCCAGCAGCTCGGTAGGTAGCGGGAGCTACAATGAGCAGTTCTTC.

The J gene is TRBJ2-7, the V gene TRBV13; unclear D gene. Between the trimmed V and J ends, which lost 6 bases and 0 bases, there was a span of 6 bases. The germline V gene encodes CDR1 PRHDT and CDR2 FYEKMQ (reference sequence). This CDR3 region has 12 residues. Written as DNA, the CDR3 is TGTGCCAGCAGGAGTAGCTCCTACGAGCAGTACTTC. This gives the protein CASRSSSYEQYF.